Below are 23 T cell receptor beta chains sequenced from a single sample in a study of cytomegalovirus exposure and HLA in healthy donors (dated by TCRdb to about 2017). Library preparation was by the immunoSEQ multiplex PCR assay. TCRdb mirrors the immuneACCESS table, restricted to in-frame sequences. Some clones are absent from its copies; in checked studies, under half trace to an unresolved V gene, and the reason for the others is unknown. A total of about 160,000 clones appear in this sample, 89% of them only once. The ten largest clonotypes hold 4.2% of the sample. Sequenced input: PBMCs. The receptors come from a man in his late teens or twenties in good health and CMV-seropositive.

This chain links TRBV6-5 with TRBJ2-2; TRBD1 matches 7 bases. The V and J ends lost 10 bases and 0 bases, in that order; junction bases with no gene match: 5. The CDR3 is 14 amino acids. The germline gives CDR1 MNHEY, CDR2 SVGAGI. The CDR3 reads CATHGTANTGELFF. The CDR3 coding sequence is TGTGCCACCCATGGGACAGCGAACACCGGGGAGCTGTTTTTT.

V gene TRBV5-3 combines with J gene TRBJ1-3, with 10 bases lining up with TRBD1. TRBV5-3 qualifies as an ORF whose function is uncertain. The V gene end was trimmed by 10 bases and the J gene end by 4 bases; junction bases not matched to a gene: 8. The CDR3 spans 14 residues. The DNA of the CDR3 is TGTGCCTCACGGGACAGGGGAGAAGGAAACACCATATATTTT. Translation gives CASRDRGEGNTIYF.

This chain links TRBV27 with TRBJ2-1; TRBD1 agrees at 7 bases. CDR3 length: 15 residues. Trimming at V came to 5 bases and at J to 7 bases, leaving 11 bases not matched to a gene. Germline V CDR1 and CDR2: MNHEY, SMNVEV (reference sequence). CDR3 region: CASSPTGTAPNEQFF. CDR3 DNA sequence: TGTGCCAGCAGTCCCACCGGGACAGCACCTAATGAGCAGTTCTTC.

The chain joins TRBV6-5 to TRBJ2-7; D is uncertain. The CDR3 extends over 13 amino acids. Germline V lookup: CDR1 MNHEY, CDR2 SVGAGI. Between the trimmed V and J ends, which lost 6 bases and 2 bases, there was a span of 11 bases. The CDR3 here is CASRTGYTYEQYF. DNA for the CDR3: TGTGCCAGCAGAACCGGGTATACCTACGAGCAGTACTTC.

This clone was recorded once. V is TRBV9 and J is TRBJ1-1; TRBD1 agrees at 7 bases. The V and J ends lost 0 bases and 1 base, in that order; junction bases with no gene match: 18. The germline gives CDR1 SGDLS, CDR2 YYNGEE. This CDR3 spans 20 amino acids. The CDR3 bases are TGTGCCAGCAGCGTAGAGGACTTACGTACCGACAGGGAGCAGAACACTGAAGCTTTCTTT. This gives the protein CASSVEDLRTDREQNTEAFF.

This chain connects TRBV2 to TRBJ2-3; D is ambiguous. The V and J ends lost 7 bases and 0 bases respectively, with 11 bases between them. The CDR3 is 14 residues long. CDR1 is SNHLY, CDR2 FYNNEI, per germline. CDR3 in DNA: TGTGCCAGCAAAATTGTTATTAGCACAGATACGCAGTATTTT. This sequence encodes CASKIVISTDTQYF.

The chain joins TRBV5-1 to TRBJ1-4; 9 bases are a match to TRBD1. With 4 bases clipped from V and 8 bases from J, the junction kept 9 bases outside the gene matches. The CDR3 runs 15 residues. From germline, CDR1 is SGHRS and CDR2 YFSETQ. CDR3 loop: CASSLLTGGEEKLFF. The CDR3, as DNA: TGCGCCAGCAGCCTGTTGACAGGGGGGGAAGAAAAACTGTTTTTT.

The genes are TRBV5-1 and TRBJ1-1; the match to TRBD1 covers 8 bases. Germline lookup yields CDR1 SGHRS and CDR2 YFSETQ. The CDR3 is made up of 15 amino acids. J gave up 4 bases and V 3 bases, and 8 bases lay outside the gene matches. The CDR3 coding sequence is TGCGCCAGCAGCTACGGACAGGGAGGGTCCACTGAAGCTTTCTTT. Residues: CASSYGQGGSTEAFF. The full variable domain, rest sourced from reference TRBV5-1 and TRBJ1-1, is KAGVTQTPRYLIKTRGQQVTLSCSPISGHRSVSWYQQTPGQGLQFLFEYFSETQRNKGNFPGRFSGRQFSNSRSEMNVSTLELGDSALYLCASSYGQGGSTEAFFGQGTRLTVV.

The V call is TRBV28, the J call TRBJ2-1, with 10 bases fitting TRBD1. V was clipped by 6 bases and J by 2 bases; unmatched bases: 10. Per the germline V gene, CDR1 is MDHEN and CDR2 is SYDVKM. This CDR3 has 17 residues. The CDR3 DNA reads as TGTGCCAGCAGGGACCTACCGGGACAGGGGACCTACAATGAGCAGTTCTTC. This sequence encodes CASRDLPGQGTYNEQFF.

In its sample, this clone was seen once. The chain links TRBV6-1 to TRBJ2-3; 7 nucleotides line up with TRBD1. Germline loops: CDR1 MNHNS, CDR2 SASEGT. The trim removed 4 bases at V and 1 base at J, leaving 2 bases unmatched. There are 14 residues in the CDR3. The CDR3 loop reads CASSGGQRTDTQYF. DNA for the CDR3: TGTGCCAGCAGTGGGGGACAGCGCACAGATACGCAGTATTTT.

The V gene is TRBV2, the J gene TRBJ1-4, with D perhaps TRBD1 (5 bases). The CDR3 contains 15 residues. CDR1 is SNHLY and CDR2 is FYNNEI in the germline V gene. Trimming stripped 2 bases from V and 8 bases from J, with 15 bases between. CDR3 sequence: CASSELRGRREKLFF. The CDR3 DNA is TGTGCCAGCAGTGAACTAAGGGGCAGGCGAGAAAAACTGTTTTTT.

This CDR3 is CASSLATGEDEAFF. CDR3 DNA sequence: TGCGCCAGCAGCTTGGCAACAGGGGAGGATGAAGCTTTCTTT. This chain links TRBV5-1 with TRBJ1-1, with 7 bases matching TRBD1. The germline V gene encodes CDR1 SGHRS and CDR2 YFSETQ. The CDR3 has 14 amino acids. Germline trimming cut 0 bases from V and 7 bases from J; bases unmatched to any gene: 6.

The chain uses TRBV7-6 and TRBJ2-7; D is perhaps TRBD2 (6 bases). Germline V gene data show CDR1 as SGHVS and CDR2 as FNYEAQ. The CDR3 contains 13 residues. Trimming removed 1 base at V and 5 bases at J, with 9 bases between. CDR3 bases: TGTGCCAGCAGCTTAGAAGGACTAAACGAGCAGTACTTC. Translated: CASSLEGLNEQYF.

This rearrangement joins TRBV5-6 to TRBJ2-1, with a weak D call TRBD1 (6 bases). The V gene's germline CDR1 is SGHDT and CDR2 YYEEEE. There are 19 residues in the CDR3. Between the trimmed V and J ends, which lost 0 bases and 4 bases, there was a span of 23 bases. The CDR3 loop is CASSLADPQGSRLYNEQFF. The CDR3, as DNA: TGTGCCAGCAGCTTGGCTGACCCACAGGGCTCCAGACTTTACAATGAGCAGTTCTTC.

This chain connects TRBV7-9 to TRBJ1-2; the match to TRBD1 covers 8 bases. The CDR3 runs to 13 residues. The V gene's germline CDR1 is SEHNR and CDR2 FQNEAQ (reference sequence). V shed 5 bases, J shed 8 bases, and the junction held 7 bases outside the gene matches. CDR3 bases: TGTGCCAGCAGCCAGGACAGGGTAGAAGGCTACACCTTC. Encoded protein: CASSQDRVEGYTF.

V is TRBV28 and J is TRBJ1-1; 7 bases map to TRBD1. In germline, CDR1 is MDHEN, CDR2 SYDVKM. The CDR3 totals 14 residues. Trimming cost V 5 bases and J 1 base; bases outside gene matches: 4. The CDR3 DNA reads as TGTGCCAGCAGTCCCGGACAGGCGAACACTGAAGCTTTCTTT. Protein product: CASSPGQANTEAFF.

This rearrangement joins TRBV28 to TRBJ1-4, with 7 nucleotides matching TRBD1. After removal of 5 bases from V and 16 bases from J, the junction contained 16 bases not matched to a gene. CDR1 MDHEN and CDR2 SYDVKM come from the germline V gene. The CDR3 runs 14 residues. For the CDR3, the DNA is TGTGCCAGCAGTCAGACAGGGCTCCGCGGCGATCGGTTTTTT. Translating gives CASSQTGLRGDRFF.

The V gene is TRBV25-1, the J gene TRBJ2-3; TRBD1 is a possible D gene (6 bases). Germline V gene lookup returns CDR1 MGHDK and CDR2 SYGVNS. The CDR3 sequence is 12 residues long. With 6 bases removed from V and 6 bases from J, the gap between germline ends came to 10 bases. The CDR3 region has the DNA TGTGCCAGCAGAGCACAGGGTGATACGCAGTATTTT. Protein sequence: CASRAQGDTQYF.

This chain uses TRBV19 with TRBJ2-1; D is uncertain. From germline, CDR1 is LNHDA and CDR2 SQIVND (reference sequence). The V end lost 8 bases, the J end lost 5 bases, and 13 bases lay between the germline ends. This CDR3 is 13 amino acids long. CDR3 amino acids: CASSSVPDNEQFF. For the CDR3, the DNA is TGTGCCAGTTCGAGCGTGCCCGACAATGAGCAGTTCTTC. The entire variable domain, with the rest obtained from reference TRBV19 and TRBJ2-1, is as follows: DGGITQSPKYLFRKEGQNVTLSCEQNLNHDAMYWYRQDPGQGLRLIYYSQIVNDFQKGDIAEGYSVSREKKESFPLTVTSAQKNPTAFYLCASSSVPDNEQFFGPGTRLTVL.

This clone was detected only once. The chain has TRBV11-2 and TRBJ2-3; 11 bases are a match to TRBD2. The CDR3 contains 14 residues. In germline, CDR1 is SGHAT, CDR2 FQNNGV. V lost 4 bases and J lost 6; bases outside the gene matches: 3. CDR3 in amino acids: CASSSLAGGDTQYF. CDR3 in DNA: TGTGCCAGCAGCTCCCTAGCGGGAGGTGATACGCAGTATTTT.

The J gene is TRBJ1-4, the V gene TRBV18, with a weak D call TRBD1 (5 bases). The CDR3 has 13 residues. V was pared by 5 bases and J by 8 bases, with 12 bases between. CDR1 is KGHSH, CDR2 LQKENI, per germline. CDR3 DNA: TGTGCCAGCTCAAGCTCCAGGGCCGAAAAACTGTTTTTT. Amino acids: CASSSSRAEKLFF.

The rearrangement uses TRBV4-1 and TRBJ2-7, with TRBD2 matching 12 bases. CDR1 MGHRA and CDR2 YSYEKL come from the germline V gene. V shed 1 base and J 3 bases; nucleotides not matched to a gene: 4. This CDR3 is built from 16 residues. The CDR3, as DNA: TGCGCCAGCAGCCAAGGAGGACTAGCGGGACACTACGAGCAGTACTTC. Translating gives CASSQGGLAGHYEQYF.

The V and J genes are TRBV9 and TRBJ1-2; the match to TRBD1 covers 7 bases. This CDR3 region has 14 residues. Germline trimming cut 0 bases from V and 7 bases from J; bases unmatched to any gene: 6. From germline, CDR1 is SGDLS and CDR2 YYNGEE. The CDR3 here is CASSVGGGTAGYTF. CDR3 DNA: TGTGCCAGCAGCGTAGGAGGGGGGACAGCTGGCTACACCTTC.